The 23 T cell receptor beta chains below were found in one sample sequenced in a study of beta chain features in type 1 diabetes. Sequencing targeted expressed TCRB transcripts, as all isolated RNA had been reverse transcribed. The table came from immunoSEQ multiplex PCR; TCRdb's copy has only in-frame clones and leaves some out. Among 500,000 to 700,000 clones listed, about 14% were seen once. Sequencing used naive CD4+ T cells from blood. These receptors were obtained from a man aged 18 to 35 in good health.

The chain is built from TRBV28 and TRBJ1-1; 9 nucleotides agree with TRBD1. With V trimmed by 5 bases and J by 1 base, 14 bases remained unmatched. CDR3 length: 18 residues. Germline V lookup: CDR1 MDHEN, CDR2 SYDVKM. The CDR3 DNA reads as TGTGCCAGCAGTCCCGTACAGGGGGCGAGTCCCGCGAACACTGAAGCTTTCTTT. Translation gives CASSPVQGASPANTEAFF.

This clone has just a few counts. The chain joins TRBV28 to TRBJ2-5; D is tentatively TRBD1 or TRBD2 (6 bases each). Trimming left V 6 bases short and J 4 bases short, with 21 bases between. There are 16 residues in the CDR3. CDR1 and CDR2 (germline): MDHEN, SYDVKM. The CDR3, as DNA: TGTGCCAGCAGCCTAGGGATTGGGGGGCGCCGAGAGACCCAGTACTTC. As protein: CASSLGIGGRRETQYF.

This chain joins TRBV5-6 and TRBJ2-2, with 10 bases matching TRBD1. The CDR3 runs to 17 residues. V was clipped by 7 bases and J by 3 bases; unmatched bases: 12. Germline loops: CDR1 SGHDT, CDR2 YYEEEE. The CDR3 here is CASRRDRGHPDTGELFF. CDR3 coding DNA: TGTGCCAGCCGCCGGGACAGGGGCCACCCCGACACCGGGGAGCTGTTTTTT. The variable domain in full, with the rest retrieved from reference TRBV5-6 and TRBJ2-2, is DAGVTQSPTHLIKTRGQQVTLRCSPKSGHDTVSWYQQALGQGPQFIFQYYEEEERQRGNFPDRFSGHQFPNYSSELNVNALLLGDSALYLCASRRDRGHPDTGELFFGEGSRLTVL.

For the CDR3, the DNA is TGTGCCAGCGGCAGACAGGGAAAGGGAGATACGCAGTATTTT. Translation: CASGRQGKGDTQYF. The rearrangement links TRBV19 to TRBJ2-3; 7 positions match TRBD1. J gave up 5 bases and V 9 bases, and 11 bases lay outside the gene matches. The CDR3 covers 14 residues. Germline V gene data show CDR1 as LNHDA and CDR2 as SQIVND (reference sequence). The full variable domain, completed using reference TRBV19 and TRBJ2-3, is DGGITQSPKYLFRKEGQNVTLSCEQNLNHDAMYWYRQDPGQGLRLIYYSQIVNDFQKGDIAEGYSVSREKKESFPLTVTSAQKNPTAFYLCASGRQGKGDTQYFGPGTRLTVL.

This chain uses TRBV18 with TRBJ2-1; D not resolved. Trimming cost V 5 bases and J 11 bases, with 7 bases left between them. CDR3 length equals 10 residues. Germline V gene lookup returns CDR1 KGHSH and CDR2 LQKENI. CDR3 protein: CASSSEKQFF. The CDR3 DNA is TGTGCCAGCTCAAGCGAGAAGCAGTTCTTC.

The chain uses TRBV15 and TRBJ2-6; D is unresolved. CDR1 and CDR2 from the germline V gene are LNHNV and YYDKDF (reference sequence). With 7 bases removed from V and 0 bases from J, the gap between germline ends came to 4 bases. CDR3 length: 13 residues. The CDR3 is CATKNSGANVLTF. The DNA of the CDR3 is TGTGCCACCAAGAACTCTGGGGCCAACGTCCTGACTTTC.

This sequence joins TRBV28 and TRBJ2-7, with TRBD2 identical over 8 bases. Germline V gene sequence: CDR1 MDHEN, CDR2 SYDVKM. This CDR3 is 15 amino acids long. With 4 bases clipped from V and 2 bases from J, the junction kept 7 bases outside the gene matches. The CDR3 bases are TGTGCCAGCAGTTACCAGCGGGGGCCTACCTACGAGCAGTACTTC. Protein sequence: CASSYQRGPTYEQYF.

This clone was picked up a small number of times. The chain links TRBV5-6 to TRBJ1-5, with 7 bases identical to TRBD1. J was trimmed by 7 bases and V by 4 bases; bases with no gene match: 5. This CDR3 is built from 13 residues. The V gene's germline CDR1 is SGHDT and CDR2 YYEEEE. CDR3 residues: CASSANRGQPQHF. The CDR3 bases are TGTGCCAGCAGCGCAAACAGGGGCCAGCCCCAGCATTTT.

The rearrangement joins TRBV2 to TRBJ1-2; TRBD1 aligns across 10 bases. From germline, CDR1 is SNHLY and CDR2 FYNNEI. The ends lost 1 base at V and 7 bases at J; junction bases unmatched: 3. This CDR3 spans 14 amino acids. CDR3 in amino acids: CASSEEGTGAGYTF. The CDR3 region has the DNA TGTGCCAGCAGTGAAGAGGGGACAGGGGCTGGCTACACCTTC.

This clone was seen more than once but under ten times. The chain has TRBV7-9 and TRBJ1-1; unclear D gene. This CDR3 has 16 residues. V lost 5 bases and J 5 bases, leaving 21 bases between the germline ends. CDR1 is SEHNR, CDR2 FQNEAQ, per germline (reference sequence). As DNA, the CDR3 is TGTGCCAGCAGCCCCCCCCGTCGGATTAGGGAGACTGAAGCTTTCTTT. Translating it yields CASSPPRRIRETEAFF.

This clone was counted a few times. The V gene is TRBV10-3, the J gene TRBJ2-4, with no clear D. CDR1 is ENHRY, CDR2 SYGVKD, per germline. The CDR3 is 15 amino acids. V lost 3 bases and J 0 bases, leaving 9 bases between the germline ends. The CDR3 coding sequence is TGTGCCATCAGTGACCAACAGAAAGCCAAAAACATTCAGTACTTC. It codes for CAISDQQKAKNIQYF.

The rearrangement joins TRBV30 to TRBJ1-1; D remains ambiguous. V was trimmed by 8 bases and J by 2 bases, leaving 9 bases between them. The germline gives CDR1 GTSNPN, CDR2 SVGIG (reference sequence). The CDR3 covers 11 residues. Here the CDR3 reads CAAAINTEAFF. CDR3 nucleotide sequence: TGTGCCGCCGCCATCAACACTGAAGCTTTCTTT.

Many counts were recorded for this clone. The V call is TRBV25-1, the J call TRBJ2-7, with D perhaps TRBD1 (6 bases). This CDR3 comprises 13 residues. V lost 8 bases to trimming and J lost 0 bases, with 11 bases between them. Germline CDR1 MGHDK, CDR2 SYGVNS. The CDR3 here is CASLGHGSYEQYF. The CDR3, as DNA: TGTGCCAGCCTGGGACACGGCTCCTACGAGCAGTACTTC.

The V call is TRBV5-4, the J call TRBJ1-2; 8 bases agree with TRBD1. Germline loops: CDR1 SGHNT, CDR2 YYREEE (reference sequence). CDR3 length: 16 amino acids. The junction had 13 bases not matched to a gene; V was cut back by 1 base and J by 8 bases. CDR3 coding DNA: TGTGCCAGCAGCTTGTCGCCGGGACAGGCGGTGGAGGGCTACACCTTC. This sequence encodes CASSLSPGQAVEGYTF.

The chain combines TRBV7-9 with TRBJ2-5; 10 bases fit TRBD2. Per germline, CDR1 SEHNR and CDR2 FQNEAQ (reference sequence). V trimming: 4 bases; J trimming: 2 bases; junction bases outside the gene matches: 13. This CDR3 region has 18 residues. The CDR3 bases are TGTGCCAGCAGCTCCCGGCTAGCGGGAGTCGGCTTACAAGAGACCCAGTACTTC. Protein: CASSSRLAGVGLQETQYF.

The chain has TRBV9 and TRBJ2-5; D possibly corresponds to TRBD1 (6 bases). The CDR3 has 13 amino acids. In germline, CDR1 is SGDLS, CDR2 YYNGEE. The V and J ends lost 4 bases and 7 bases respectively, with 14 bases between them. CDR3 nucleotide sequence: TGTGCCAGCAGCCCAGGGGATTCGTGGACCCAGTACTTC. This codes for CASSPGDSWTQYF.

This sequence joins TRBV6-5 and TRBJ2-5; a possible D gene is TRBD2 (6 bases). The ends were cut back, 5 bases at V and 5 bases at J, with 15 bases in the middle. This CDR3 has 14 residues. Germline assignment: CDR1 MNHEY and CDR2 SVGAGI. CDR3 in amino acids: CASSLTSSKETQYF. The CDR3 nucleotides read TGTGCCAGCAGTCTGACTAGTTCAAAGGAGACCCAGTACTTC.

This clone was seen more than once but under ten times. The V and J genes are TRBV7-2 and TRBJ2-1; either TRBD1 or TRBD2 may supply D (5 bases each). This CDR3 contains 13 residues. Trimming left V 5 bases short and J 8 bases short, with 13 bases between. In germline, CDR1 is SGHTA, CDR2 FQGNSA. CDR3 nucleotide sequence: TGTGCCAGCAGCCGACCCCAGGGACATGAGCAGTTCTTC. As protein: CASSRPQGHEQFF.

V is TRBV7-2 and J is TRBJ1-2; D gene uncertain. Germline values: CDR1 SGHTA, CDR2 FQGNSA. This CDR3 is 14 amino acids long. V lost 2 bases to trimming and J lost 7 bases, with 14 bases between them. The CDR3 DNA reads TGTGCCAGCAGCTTATACCGGGCCCCCTCTGGCTACACCTTC. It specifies CASSLYRAPSGYTF.

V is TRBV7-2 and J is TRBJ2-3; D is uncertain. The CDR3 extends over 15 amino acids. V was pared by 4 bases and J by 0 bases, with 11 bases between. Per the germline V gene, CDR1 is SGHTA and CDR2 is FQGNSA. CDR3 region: CASSSRAASTDTQYF. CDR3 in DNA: TGTGCCAGCAGCTCCCGGGCCGCCAGCACAGATACGCAGTATTTT.

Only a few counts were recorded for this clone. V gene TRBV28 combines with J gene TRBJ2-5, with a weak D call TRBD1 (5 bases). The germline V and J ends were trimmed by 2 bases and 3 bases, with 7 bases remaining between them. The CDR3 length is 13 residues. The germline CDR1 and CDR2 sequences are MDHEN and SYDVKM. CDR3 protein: CASSLEGEETQYF. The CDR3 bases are TGTGCCAGCAGTTTAGAAGGGGAAGAGACCCAGTACTTC.

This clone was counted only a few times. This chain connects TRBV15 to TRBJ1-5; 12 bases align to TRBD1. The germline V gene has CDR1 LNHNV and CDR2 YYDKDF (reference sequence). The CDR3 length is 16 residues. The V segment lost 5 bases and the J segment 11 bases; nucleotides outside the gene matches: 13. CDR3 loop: CATSVTGTGGIRTQHF. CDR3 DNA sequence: TGTGCCACCAGCGTCACCGGGACAGGGGGCATCAGGACCCAGCATTTT.

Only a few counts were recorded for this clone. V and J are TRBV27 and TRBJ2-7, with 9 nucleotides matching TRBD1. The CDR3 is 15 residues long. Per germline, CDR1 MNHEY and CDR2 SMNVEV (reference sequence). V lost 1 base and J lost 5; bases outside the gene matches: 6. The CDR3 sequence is CASSLWATGGHEQYF. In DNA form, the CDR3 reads TGTGCCAGCAGTTTATGGGCAACAGGGGGCCACGAGCAGTACTTC.